This record concerns one TCR beta chain sequence. The target antigen is unknown. The data were obtained in a study of T cell responses to AZD1222 COVID-19 vaccine. Study findings and constraints: The CD4 TCRs associated with vaccination extended across spike and predominated at 160-218 and 743-854.

V lost 4 bases and J 5 bases, leaving 17 bases between the germline ends. The V gene's germline CDR1 is SEHNR and CDR2 FQNEAQ (reference sequence). CDR3 length equals 15 residues. Assay: immunoSEQ multiplex PCR; the TCRdb copy retains only in-frame clones and omits some. The table has some 130,000 clones, 70% to 90% seen once; the top ten hold around 7.8%. The source is an adult in good health. The sequencing used peripheral blood, collected on day 0 of AZD1222 vaccination. This chain links TRBV7-9 with TRBJ2-5; D ambiguous. The CDR3 loop is CASSSFVGFGETQYF. For the CDR3, the DNA is TGTGCCAGCAGCTCCTTCGTGGGGTTCGGTGAGACCCAGTACTTC.